This T cell receptor beta chain came from a study of cytomegalovirus exposure and HLA in healthy donors listed by TCRdb under 2017. In the study overall: According to an earlier analysis of 450 to 650 of the donors, about 190 million T cells yielded 100 million or so unique TCR beta sequences and 250 to 350 Gb of sequence data. Roughly 5 DR-DQ haplotypes were handled as single units for association and clustering, since linkage in the cohort was strong. The T cell repertoires of several hundred subjects were profiled by immunosequencing and related to cytomegalovirus serostatus. The aim of the study was to test whether cataloging public T cell receptors could identify signatures of past pathogen exposure. A later genetic analysis took genome-wide SNP genotypes for about three fifths of the 666 donors and used that subset as a discovery cohort. Typing coverage varied by locus: roughly 629-640 donors for A, B, C, DRB1 and DQB1; 500 to 550 for DQA1; approximately 570 for DPA1; approximately 470 for DPB1. Rather than drawing on any new phenotypic data, the later analysis identified candidate immune exposures from TCR beta sequences and the way those sequences occurred across donors. In addition to the first cohort of 666 subjects, a separate validation cohort of 100 to 150 different subjects was used. Class I and class II HLA loci were covered by the typing at four-digit resolution. Alongside the repertoire data, information on donor age, sex, ethnicity and CMV serostatus was compiled. A later analysis re-examined previously published TCR beta repertoires from 500 to 700 donors and added high-resolution HLA genotyping to investigate patterns of TCR occurrence. All discovery cohort repertoires had been generated using a single sequencing platform. Among about 400 genotyped donors of the cohort, an average of roughly 230,000 unique TCR beta nucleotide sequences was sequenced per donor, of which 15% to 20% were non-productive. An earlier analysis of fewer than 700 of the donors applied high-throughput TCR beta sequencing to assess whether each TCR beta V gene segment acted as functional or pseudogenic. To predict cytomegalovirus infection status, the study combined high-throughput TCR immunosequencing, statistical association of individual TCRs with disease status, and machine learning. An early release that covered around 590 HLA-typed donors contained approximately 300 gigabases of sequencing data and 70 million to 100 million unique TCR sequences. Among the approximately 400 genotyped donors, around 81% belonged to the genetic ancestry cluster associated with self-reported Caucasian donors. Beyond this particular receptor, the publication reports: Compared with the approximately 670-donor mean, donors in an Asian-associated ancestry cluster had fewer N-insertions in productive TCRs, according to a later genetic analysis. Linkage disequilibrium might explain the correlated functional status among segregating V segments, but an unknown experimental factor could not be excluded. This cohort had only TCR beta chains sequenced, and the lack of alpha or paired-chain data limited which features could be detected. According to a later analysis, most CMV-associated TCR beta chains appeared to be HLA-restricted, and the HLA associations seemed to be driven largely by CMV exposure. About 15 rarely observed V segments, including chromosome 9 orphons, were excluded from the earlier analysis of some 590 of the donors because counts were too low. A total of some 180 TCR beta chains were listed by the study as associated with cytomegalovirus. A later analysis found that HLA-associated TCR beta chains were more clonally expanded and had lower generation probabilities than equally common non-associated chains. The authors suggested that the approach could potentially be extended to other disease states and immunological phenotypes. Because some donors lacked HLA typing at each locus, the association tests relied only on the typed subset. According to a later analysis, parvovirus B19, influenza, CMV and Epstein-Barr virus appeared linked to several top co-occurrence clusters. A later analysis associated about 17,000 TCR beta sequences with specific HLA alleles at a false discovery rate of 0.05. An earlier analysis of around 600 of the donors showed that most TCR beta V segments appeared in productive rearrangements either about 87% or about 30% of the time, which broadly matched IMGT annotations. Three of the identified cytomegalovirus-associated TCR beta chains were confirmed in vitro to be specific for cytomegalovirus antigens. Assigning TCR associations to individual alleles was difficult when HLA alleles, especially DR and DQ, strongly co-occurred. According to a later analysis, TCR association rates differed among HLA loci, with DRB1 alleles showing the most associated TCRs and HLA-C alleles showing the fewest. CMV serostatus was the only immune exposure information available for the cohort. Cytomegalovirus status was reported to be diagnosed by the classifier with high specificity and sensitivity in both the original and validation cohorts. A further reported finding was that TCR beta sequences accurately predicted the HLA-A and HLA-B alleles for most subjects in the first cohort. Most TCR sequences were observed very rarely across donors, whereas some public TCRs were present in many individuals. A cluster of highly shared sequence variants was judged likely to represent a technical artifact of the sequencing pipeline. In a later genetic analysis, a missense DCLRE1C variant was associated with V-gene and J-gene trimming of TCR beta chains, and the association was replicated in an independent cohort. Some IMGT-functional V segments, including TRBV6-2 and TRBV6-3, could not be distinguished by the 87-base-pair reads and were therefore excluded. The presence/absence analyses assumed that sequencing depth was roughly uniform across donors, and that assumption may not be true.

The cohort was made up of 500 to 800 healthy bone marrow donors. Cohort members were all nominally healthy when sampled, although unrecorded immune exposures were likely present. The donor tested CMV seropositive and was one of the 289 seropositive cohort members. Every donor gave a peripheral blood sample, and the peripheral blood mononuclear cells from that sample were used for TCR beta sequencing. The Qiagen DNeasy Blood Extraction Kit was used to extract genomic DNA from the blood cell samples. Notes on this clone: The antigen it recognizes is unknown. There are no base qualities to consult, and no much larger clone falls within one base.

The CDR3 covers 16 residues, taking in both the cysteine and the phenylalanine. Only the CDR3 region is kept as DNA, spanning 48 bases read in frame from base 1. V is reduced by 0 bases and J by 5 bases, leaving a spacing of 11 bases between them. CDR1 and CDR2, per the germline V gene, are LGHNA and YSLEER. The library was prepared using the immunoSEQ multiplex PCR assay. The multiplex PCR relied on a mix of 60 forward primers for TCR Vbeta segments and 13 reverse primers for TCR Jbeta segments. A multiplex PCR assay on genomic DNA amplified the CDR3 region of rearranged TCR beta genes. The amplified TCR beta libraries were sequenced on the Illumina HiSeq System as 87-base-pair reads. In the source study's methods: A later analysis tallied roughly 76 million unique TCR beta chains across the 666 repertoires, and some 10 million of those chains were shared by two or more donors. Raw reads were error-corrected and collapsed into unique sequences by a nearest-neighbor algorithm in which closely related sequences were merged to remove PCR and sequencing errors. CDR3 sequences were aligned to IMGT reference sequences to assign V, D and J gene segments. Each retained sequence needed at least a six-nucleotide match to both a V gene segment and a J gene segment. A rearrangement was called productive if the CDR3 had no stop codons and remained in frame with V and J, and every other rearrangement was called non-productive. CDR3 was defined according to IMGT convention as the region running from the second conserved V-encoded cysteine to the conserved J-encoded phenylalanine. The earlier analysis of approximately 500 of the donors excluded sequences that lacked an unambiguous match to a single V gene segment. In an earlier analysis of 587 of the donors, a V segment was called functional when productive rearrangements were above 56.7%, and segregating when the standard deviation between donors exceeded 5%. To diagnose cytomegalovirus status from the catalog of TCR beta chain sequences, a statistical classification framework was built. In a later analysis, TCR nucleotide sequences were compared against IMGT/GENE-DB human TR gene sequences so that V and J genes could be assigned. Using the TCRdist pipeline, a later analysis assigned CDR3 sequences along with most-parsimonious VDJ recombination scenarios. In a later analysis, each TCR beta chain was defined by its CDR3 amino acid sequence together with its V-gene family, and reads lacking a unique V-gene family were excluded. A later analysis removed nearly 600 highly shared, low-generation-probability nucleotide sequences to deal with suspected cross-contamination and a sequencing artifact. In a later analysis, a clonal expansion index for each public chain was calculated from normalized within-repertoire ranks of inferred template counts. A later analysis computed generation probabilities with a VDJ recombination model fitted to out-of-frame rearrangements, and checked the results against IGoR. In a later analysis, TCR-TCR, TCR-HLA and TCR-CMV co-occurrence was scored with hypergeometric tests, and a repertoire-size bias correction was applied to TCR pairs. In a later analysis, false discovery rates were estimated by permuting HLA or CMV assignments 20 times. In a later analysis, co-occurring TCRs were grouped using DBSCAN, with TCRdist sequence similarity added in when clustering inside HLA-allele-positive subsets. Repertoires with fewer than 30,000 or more than 120,000 public chains, plus five repertoires with anomalous nucleotide sharing, were excluded from co-occurrence clustering. In its TCRdb copy, this immuneACCESS table keeps in-frame sequences only and misses some clones. Where compared with another copy, unresolved V genes explain less than half of these, and the others have no known cause. The DNA gave D and trimming, while V, J and clone size come from that table. In all, the sample holds some 180,000 clones, and 12% of those were seen once. The ten largest account for 7.8% of the sample.

This receptor was obtained from a man in his forties or fifties in good health and CMV-seropositive. The chain is encoded by TRBV4-3 joined to TRBJ1-6; D gene: possibly TRBD1, on 6 matching bases. Sequenced sample: PBMCs. The DNA sequence reads TGCGCCAGCAGCCAAGATTCGGGGGGCCATAATTCACCCCTCCACTTT. Translated, this is CASSQDSGGHNSPLHF.